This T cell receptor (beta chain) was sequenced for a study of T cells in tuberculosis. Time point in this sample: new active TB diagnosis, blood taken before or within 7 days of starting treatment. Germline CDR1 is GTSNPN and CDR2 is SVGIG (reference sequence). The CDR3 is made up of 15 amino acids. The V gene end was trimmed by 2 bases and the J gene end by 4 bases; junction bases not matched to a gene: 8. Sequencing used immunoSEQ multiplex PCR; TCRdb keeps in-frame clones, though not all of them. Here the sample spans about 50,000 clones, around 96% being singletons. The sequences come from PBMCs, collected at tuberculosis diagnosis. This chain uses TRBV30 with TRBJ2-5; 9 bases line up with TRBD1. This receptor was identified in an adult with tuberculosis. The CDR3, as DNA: TGTGCCTGGAGTCGTTCTCCGGGACAGGGAGAGACCCAGTACTTC. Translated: CAWSRSPGQGETQYF. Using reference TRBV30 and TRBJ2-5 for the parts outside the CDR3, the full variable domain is SQTIHQWPATLVQPVGSPLSLECTVEGTSNPNLYWYRQAAGRGLQLLFYSVGIGQISSEVPQNLSASRPQDRQFILSSKKLLLSDSGFYLCAWSRSPGQGETQYFGPGTRLLVL.